This T cell receptor (beta chain) was captured by sequencing in a study of PD-L1 blockade in urothelial cancer. This CDR3 contains 18 residues. Germline-derived CDR1 and CDR2 are SGDLS and YYNGEE. The germline V and J ends were trimmed by 2 bases and 0 bases, with 19 bases remaining between them. Profiling relied on immunoSEQ multiplex PCR, and the TCRdb table lists in-frame clones only, not all of them. The data hold fewer than 50,000 clones, with around 90% observed a single time. Patients each gave 1 to 8 samples, pretreatment and on-treatment. The TCR sequence derives from a man between 65 and 85 years old with urothelial cancer. The chain combines TRBV9 with TRBJ2-3, with D maybe TRBD2 (6 bases). Material: PBMCs, obtained around atezolizumab (anti-PD-L1) treatment. CDR3 sequence (DNA): TGTGCCAGCAGCGTTAGGCCCCTAGGCGGGACTAGCACAGATACGCAGTATTTT. Translating it yields CASSVRPLGGTSTDTQYF.